This T cell receptor (beta chain) stems from a study of metastatic and nonmetastatic thyroid tumors. There are 16 residues in the CDR3. Germline values: CDR1 MNHEY, CDR2 SMNVEV (reference sequence). The trim removed 6 bases at V and 1 base at J, leaving 6 bases unmatched. This clone was seen many times. TCRdb re-called clones from the PCR reads using MiXCR. This sample has tens of thousands of clones; about 20% occur once, and the top ten carry under 45%. There were no patients who had received any treatment before thyroid surgery. The sequence came from a female donor with papillary thyroid cancer or a benign thyroid nodule (not recorded which). Some clones in this sample may be carry-over from other donors' samples. V is TRBV27 and J is TRBJ2-3; TRBD2 matches at 11 bases. Sample: blood. The DNA of the CDR3 is TGTGCCAGCAGCCAGTTACTAGCGGGAGGCACAGATACGCAGTATTTT. Encoded protein: CASSQLLAGGTDTQYF.